The 6 T cell receptor beta chains below all came from one sample that was sequenced in a study of cytotoxic CD8 clonotypes in ibrutinib-treated CLL. Some clones are missing from TCRdb's copy, which holds only in-frame ones; the method was immunoSEQ multiplex PCR. Here the sample spans fewer than 400,000 clones, over 60% being singletons. The sample was PBMCs, taken after 36 months of ibrutinib treatment. These receptors all come from a human donor with chronic lymphocytic leukemia.

V gene TRBV5-6 combines with J gene TRBJ2-1, with D unresolved. Looked up from germline, CDR1 is SGHDT and CDR2 is YYEEEE. The CDR3 totals 15 residues. Trimming left V 3 bases short and J 0 bases short, with 10 bases between. The CDR3 bases are TGTGCCAGCAGCTGGGGTTCCTACTCCTACAATGAGCAGTTCTTC. Amino acid sequence: CASSWGSYSYNEQFF.

V and J are TRBV4-1 and TRBJ2-1; no definite D call. Per the germline V gene, CDR1 is MGHRA and CDR2 is YSYEKL. V lost 4 bases to trimming and J lost 0 bases, with 7 bases between them. The length of the CDR3 is 14 residues. Written as DNA, the CDR3 is TGCGCCAGCAGCCCCGGCCTCTCCTACAATGAGCAGTTCTTC. Its protein is CASSPGLSYNEQFF.

This CDR3 reads CSARDTLRGTDTQYF. CDR3 nucleotides: TGCAGCGCCCGGGACACTCTTAGGGGCACAGATACGCAGTATTTT. The V gene is TRBV29-1, the J gene TRBJ2-3; D may be TRBD1 (6 bases). The CDR3 has 15 amino acids. Germline V CDR1 and CDR2: SQVTM, ANQGSEA. Trimming stripped 7 bases from V and 1 base from J, with 18 bases between.

V and J are TRBV27 and TRBJ2-1; the D gene is possibly TRBD2 (6 bases). Trimming shortened V by 6 bases and J by 12 bases, and 15 bases separated the two germline ends. The CDR3 has 12 amino acids. Germline CDR1 MNHEY, CDR2 SMNVEV (reference sequence). This CDR3 is CASSSTGEVQFF. CDR3 in DNA: TGTGCCAGCAGCTCTACTGGGGAGGTGCAGTTCTTC.

The chain couples TRBV29-1 to TRBJ1-1; no definite D call. The V end was cut by 7 bases, the J end by 2 bases, with 8 bases between. In germline, CDR1 is SQVTM, CDR2 ANQGSEA. The length of the CDR3 is 11 residues. The CDR3 here is CSAAKNTEAFF. The CDR3 bases are TGCAGCGCCGCCAAAAACACTGAAGCTTTCTTT.

V usage is TRBV19 and J usage is TRBJ2-1; D call uncertain. Trimming cost V 4 bases and J 7 bases, with 11 bases left between them. Germline CDR1 LNHDA, CDR2 SQIVND (reference sequence). This CDR3 has 13 amino acids. The CDR3 sequence: CASSTSPWNEQFF. CDR3 DNA sequence: TGTGCCAGTAGTACTTCTCCTTGGAATGAGCAGTTCTTC.